A selection of T cell receptor beta chains follows, all from one sample in a study of T-cell reconstitution after alpha-beta-depleted transplantation in children. TCRdb processed the PCR reads anew with MiXCR; each CDR3 protein has one entry. The sample holds about 540,000 distinct CDR3 sequences; approximately 20% are singletons and the top ten take 3% to 4%. This specimen consisted of PBMCs from the stem cell graft donor, obtained from the stem cell graft. The receptors originated from a human donor who donated a stem cell graft to a child with acute lymphoblastic leukemia. Each CDR3 is given with its conserved first and last residue. The order of the fields is CDR3 length, J gene, V gene, CDR3 protein.

13,TRBJ1-1,TRBV19,CASRMGSRTEAFF
14,TRBJ2-7,TRBV2,CASSEVPLSYEQYF
13,TRBJ2-1,TRBV12-3/TRBV12-4,CASSLRGFYEQFF
13,TRBJ1-2,TRBV6-1,CASSSPATYGYTF
15,TRBJ2-7,TRBV12-3/TRBV12-4,CASSFSVIARYEQYF
18,TRBJ1-1,TRBV5-6,CASSPTMTGQAIYTEAFF
14,TRBJ2-1,TRBV20-1,CRGEAGGGWNEQFF
18,TRBJ2-6,TRBV5-1,CASSLEGLASSGANVLTF
15,TRBJ1-2,TRBV30,CAWTPRYRGLYGYTF
15,TRBJ1-5,TRBV5-1,CASSLWGKSNQPQHF
15,TRBJ2-7,TRBV27,CASSFQGRGSFEQYF
14,TRBJ2-1,TRBV20-1,CSAPSGGSYNEQFF
12,TRBJ2-7,TRBV3-1,CASSQDRTRLYF
13,TRBJ1-2,TRBV9,CASSVVITGGYTF
15,TRBJ2-5,TRBV4-1,CASSPSTGARGTQYF
16,TRBJ2-6,TRBV6-5,CASSYGSGRGANVLTF
13,TRBJ2-7,TRBV11-1,CASSFAPSYEQYF
13,TRBJ2-1,TRBV4-1,CASSHTGGTEQFF
13,TRBJ1-5,TRBV5-1,CASSLYRGQPQHF
12,TRBJ1-6,TRBV12-3/TRBV12-4,CASSPTSGALHF
14,TRBJ2-1,TRBV1,CASSEERAYNEQFF